Below are 26 T cell receptor beta chains sequenced from a single sample in a study of identical twins. From the 5' RACE reads, TCRdb called clonotypes with MiXCR, one entry per CDR3 protein. Here the sample spans under 300,000 distinct CDR3 sequences, roughly 13% being singletons. The data were also submitted as part of a second study, on yellow fever vaccine responses in identical twins.

Sequenced input: memory (CD45RO+) T cells sorted from blood. The receptors were sampled from a woman under 30 in good health.

This chain uses TRBV5-1 with TRBJ1-6; D gene ambiguous. V lost 4 bases, J lost 8 bases, and 13 bases lay in between. CDR3 length: 14 amino acids. Germline values: CDR1 SGHRS, CDR2 YFSETQ. CDR3 sequence: CASSNGGFDSPLHF. CDR3 in DNA: TGCGCCAGCAGCAACGGAGGGTTCGATTCACCCCTCCACTTT.

A few counts support this clonotype. This rearrangement joins TRBV5-8 to TRBJ1-1; the D is unclear. Germline V CDR1 and CDR2: SGHTS, YDEGEE. The ends were cut back, 0 bases at V and 0 bases at J, with 6 bases in the middle. CDR3 size: 14 residues. The DNA for the CDR3 is TGTGCCAGCAGCTTGGTGAGGTTGAACACTGAAGCTTTCTTT. It specifies CASSLVRLNTEAFF.

A note on this clonotype: This could be a read error, since a much larger clone is one nucleotide away. The V gene is TRBV24-1, the J gene TRBJ2-1; 8 bases line up with TRBD1. The CDR3 length is 16 residues. Per germline, CDR1 KGHDR and CDR2 SFDVKD. The CDR3: CASSDPTGTGYNEQFF. CDR3 DNA: TGTGCCTCCAGTGATCCTACCGGGACAGGATACAATGAGCAGTTCTTC.

The rearrangement uses TRBV30 and TRBJ2-7; D perhaps matches TRBD1 (5 bases). This CDR3 contains 11 residues. Germline V gene lookup returns CDR1 GTSNPN and CDR2 SVGIG (reference sequence). V was shortened by 1 base and J by 6 bases, with 7 bases between the two germline ends. The chain's CDR3 is CAWSGRVEQYF. The CDR3 nucleotides are TGTGCCTGGAGTGGCAGGGTCGAGCAGTACTTC.

This chain links TRBV28 with TRBJ2-2, with TRBD1 matching over 7 bases. CDR3 length: 16 amino acids. Losses at the gene ends were 6 bases for V and 2 bases for J; bases not matched to a gene: 9. Germline lookup yields CDR1 MDHEN and CDR2 SYDVKM. The CDR3, as DNA: TGTGCCAGCAGACTCCAGGGACAGATAAACACCGGGGAGCTGTTTTTT. It specifies CASRLQGQINTGELFF.

The chain links TRBV30 to TRBJ2-3; 7 nucleotides agree with TRBD1. Germline-derived CDR1 and CDR2 are GTSNPN and SVGIG (reference sequence). CDR3 length: 16 residues. V gave up 4 bases and J gave up 2 bases; unmatched junction bases: 12. The CDR3 DNA reads as TGTGCCTGGACCCGAAGGACAGGATGGGACACAGATACGCAGTATTTT. Translated, it gives CAWTRRTGWDTDTQYF.

A few counts support this clonotype. This chain joins TRBV20-1 and TRBJ2-5; D might be TRBD1 (5 bases). Trimming shortened V by 7 bases and J by 4 bases, and 13 bases separated the two germline ends. In germline, CDR1 is DFQATT, CDR2 SNEGSKA (reference sequence). CDR3 length: 12 residues. The CDR3 region is CSGFQGTETQYF. The CDR3 DNA is TGCAGTGGCTTTCAGGGTACAGAGACCCAGTACTTC.

This clonotype was seen ten or more times. The chain carries TRBV12-3 or TRBV12-4 and TRBJ2-1; D gene ambiguous. This CDR3 is built from 12 residues. V was clipped by 5 bases and J by 7 bases, with 9 bases between them. The CDR3 DNA is TGTGCCAGCAGTCCGACTTCGAATGAGCAGTTCTTC. Translated, it gives CASSPTSNEQFF.

This clonotype was recorded a few times. The chain uses TRBV12-3 or TRBV12-4 and TRBJ2-2; the match to TRBD2 covers 10 bases. Losses at the gene ends were 3 bases for V and 6 bases for J; bases not matched to a gene: 4. The CDR3 has 15 amino acids. The CDR3, as DNA: TGTGCCAGCAGTTTTTCGGGACTAGCGTCCGGGGAGCTGTTTTTT. It specifies CASSFSGLASGELFF.

The gene calls are TRBV13 and TRBJ2-4; 11 bases align to TRBD1. V dropped 5 bases and J dropped 0; count of bases not matched to a gene: 12. The germline V gene has CDR1 PRHDT and CDR2 FYEKMQ (reference sequence). CDR3 length equals 19 residues. The DNA of the CDR3 is TGTGCCAGCAGCCGTTCTGGGACAGGGGGGCCACTAGCCAAAAACATTCAGTACTTC. It encodes CASSRSGTGGPLAKNIQYF. The whole variable domain, remainder taken from reference TRBV13 and TRBJ2-4, is AAGVIQSPRHLIKEKRETATLKCYPIPRHDTVYWYQQGPGQDPQFLISFYEKMQSDKGSIPDRFSAQQFSDYHSELNMSSLELGDSALYFCASSRSGTGGPLAKNIQYFGAGTRLSVL.

This clonotype has a handful of counts. V is TRBV29-1 and J is TRBJ1-2; 8 nucleotides agree with TRBD1. Unmatched junction bases numbered 12, after V lost 1 base and J lost 5 bases. CDR1 is SQVTM, CDR2 ANQGSEA, per germline. This CDR3 is 16 amino acids long. CDR3 sequence reads: CSVEVIGQGRGYGYTF. CDR3 DNA sequence: TGCAGCGTTGAAGTAATCGGACAGGGTAGGGGATATGGCTACACCTTC.

This clonotype was picked up a small number of times. The genes are TRBV2 and TRBJ2-5, with 7 bases matching TRBD2. The CDR3 runs to 15 residues. Germline values: CDR1 SNHLY, CDR2 FYNNEI. With V trimmed by 0 bases and J by 7 bases, 8 bases remained unmatched. CDR3 in amino acids: CASSEAQASGGTQYF. The CDR3 coding sequence is TGTGCCAGCAGTGAAGCTCAGGCTAGCGGTGGGACCCAGTACTTC.

This clonotype turned up a few times. The chain is built from TRBV10-1 and TRBJ2-7; the D gene is possibly TRBD2 (6 bases). This CDR3 comprises 13 residues. The germline V gene has CDR1 WNHNN and CDR2 SYGVQD (reference sequence). V gave up 3 bases and J gave up 8 bases, with 14 bases separating them. CDR3 coding DNA: TGCGCCAGCAGTGATATTGAGGAGGGTAAGCAGTACTTC. As protein: CASSDIEEGKQYF.

The CDR3 sequence: CASRQPGLAVGYEQYF. The DNA for the CDR3 is TGTGCCAGCAGACAACCGGGACTAGCAGTCGGCTACGAGCAGTACTTC. The chain employs TRBV2 and TRBJ2-7; 9 positions match TRBD2. Per the germline V gene, CDR1 is SNHLY and CDR2 is FYNNEI. The CDR3 loop spans 16 amino acids. The J segment lost 3 bases and the V segment lost 6 bases, leaving 12 bases of the junction unmatched.

This clonotype was counted ten times or more. V is TRBV28 and J is TRBJ1-2; maybe TRBD1 (6 bases). The CDR3 spans 13 residues. Germline values: CDR1 MDHEN, CDR2 SYDVKM. Between the trimmed V and J ends, which lost 4 bases and 5 bases, there was a span of 11 bases. CDR3 nucleotide sequence: TGTGCCAGCAGTTCCCCAGGGGTTTATGGCTACACCTTC. It specifies CASSSPGVYGYTF.

This chain connects TRBV7-6 to TRBJ2-2; D is unclear. V dropped 5 bases and J dropped 1 base, with 5 bases sitting between them. Germline assignment: CDR1 SGHVS and CDR2 FNYEAQ. The CDR3 has 13 amino acids. In DNA, the CDR3 is TGTGCCAGCAGCCCCATGAACACCGGGGAGCTGTTTTTT. Protein: CASSPMNTGELFF.

The rearrangement links TRBV7-2 to TRBJ2-7; D is ambiguous. The CDR3 extends over 12 amino acids. V gave up 1 base and J gave up 6 bases, with 7 bases separating them. The germline gives CDR1 SGHTA, CDR2 FQGNSA. The CDR3 sequence is CASSLDSAEQYF. DNA for the CDR3: TGTGCCAGCAGCTTAGATTCGGCCGAGCAGTACTTC.

This clonotype occurred a few times. This chain links TRBV7-6 with TRBJ2-7; tentatively, D is TRBD1 (6 bases). The CDR3 totals 14 residues. Germline CDR1 SGHVS, CDR2 FNYEAQ. V was clipped by 1 base and J by 7 bases, with 14 bases between them. This CDR3 reads CASSLDRVLGEQYF. In DNA, the CDR3 is TGTGCCAGCAGCTTAGACAGGGTTTTAGGGGAGCAGTACTTC.

This clonotype was detected only a few times. This chain uses TRBV7-9 with TRBJ1-5, with 11 bases matching TRBD1. V lost 3 bases and J lost 6; bases outside the gene matches: 4. The CDR3 sequence is 15 residues long. Per germline, CDR1 SEHNR and CDR2 FQNEAQ (reference sequence). The chain's CDR3 is CASSLDRGPRQPQHF. The DNA for the CDR3 is TGTGCCAGCAGCTTGGACAGGGGGCCTCGTCAGCCCCAGCATTTT.

This clonotype showed up just a few times. The CDR3 nucleotides are TGTGCCAGCAGCTTGAATTTGGGACCCAGACAAGAGACCCAGTACTTC. This translates into CASSLNLGPRQETQYF. The V and J genes are TRBV5-6 and TRBJ2-5; TRBD1 or TRBD2 may be the D gene (5 bases each). In germline, CDR1 is SGHDT, CDR2 YYEEEE. V was pared by 1 base and J by 2 bases, with 15 bases between. This CDR3 has 16 amino acids.

V and J are TRBV20-1 and TRBJ1-1; D is unresolved. Germline CDR1 DFQATT, CDR2 SNEGSKA (reference sequence). Trimming removed 4 bases at V and 1 base at J, with 16 bases between. CDR3 length equals 15 residues. The CDR3 is CSATPHAGGNTEAFF. For the CDR3, the DNA is TGCAGTGCTACCCCCCATGCGGGAGGGAACACTGAAGCTTTCTTT.

This clonotype was seen only a few times. This sequence joins TRBV29-1 and TRBJ2-1; TRBD2 matches at 9 bases. The CDR3 length is 14 residues. Germline assignment: CDR1 SQVTM and CDR2 ANQGSEA. V lost 6 bases and J lost 6; bases outside the gene matches: 9. CDR3 in amino acids: CSVVAGVVSNEQFF. The DNA of the CDR3 is TGCAGCGTGGTAGCGGGAGTAGTTTCCAATGAGCAGTTCTTC.

In its sample, this clonotype was seen a few times. CDR3: CSVESSGGWNEQFF. The CDR3, as DNA: TGCAGCGTTGAGTCTAGCGGGGGTTGGAATGAGCAGTTCTTC. The chain is built from TRBV29-1 and TRBJ2-1; 10 bases align to TRBD2. V was pared by 3 bases and J by 7 bases, with 6 bases of the junction left unmatched. The CDR3 is 14 amino acids. Looked up from germline, CDR1 is SQVTM and CDR2 is ANQGSEA.

The J gene is TRBJ1-1, the V gene TRBV12-5; D might be TRBD1 (5 bases). V was shortened by 6 bases and J by 3 bases, with 11 bases between the two germline ends. Looked up from germline, CDR1 is LGHNT and CDR2 is FRNRAP. This CDR3 region has 13 residues. In DNA, the CDR3 is TGTGCTAGTGGCCCAGGGCGGCACACTGAAGCTTTCTTT. Translation: CASGPGRHTEAFF.

This clonotype was picked up many times. The germline gene is not matched at one end of the junction; a read error may be the cause. V gene TRBV7-7 combines with J gene TRBJ2-3; 9 bases match TRBD2. Per germline, CDR1 SSHAT and CDR2 FNYEAQ (reference sequence). The CDR3 is made up of 15 amino acids. CDR3 in amino acids: CASSSGLANTDTQYF. Here the CDR3 DNA reads TGTGCTAGCAGCTCGGGACTAGCAAACACAGATACGCAGTATTTT.

This clonotype showed up just a few times. The gene calls are TRBV20-1 and TRBJ2-1, with D perhaps matching TRBD2 (6 bases). Germline assignment: CDR1 DFQATT and CDR2 SNEGSKA (reference sequence). This CDR3 region has 11 residues. The germline V and J ends were trimmed by 6 bases and 12 bases, with 15 bases remaining between them. For the CDR3, the DNA is TGCAGTGCACTGCCTAGCGAGGGGCAGTTCTTC. Translation gives CSALPSEGQFF.